These 12 T cell receptor beta chains were all obtained from the same sample, sequenced in a study of blood T cell repertoires in COVID-19. Profiling relied on immunoSEQ multiplex PCR, and the TCRdb table lists in-frame clones only, not all of them. The data show roughly 100,000 clones, with about 85% seen just once and 5.2% held by the top ten. Material: peripheral blood. The receptor set was obtained from a woman aged 45-60 years with COVID-19, enrolled during active disease.

The chain uses TRBV4-3 and TRBJ2-6; 8 bases match TRBD1. CDR1 LGHNA and CDR2 YSLEER come from the germline V gene. The CDR3 length is 18 residues. The V gene end was trimmed by 0 bases and the J gene end by 4 bases; junction bases not matched to a gene: 8. CDR3 nucleotides: TGCGCCAGCAGCCAAGATTGGACAGGGCTAACGGGGGCCAACGTCCTGACTTTC. Its translation is CASSQDWTGLTGANVLTF.

V gene TRBV3-1 (or the pseudogene TRBV3-2) combines with J gene TRBJ2-5; 12 bases are a match to TRBD2. The V gene end was trimmed by 1 base and the J gene end by 5 bases; junction bases not matched to a gene: 11. The CDR3 contains 18 residues. Germline V gene lookup returns CDR1 LGHDT and CDR2 YNNKEL (reference sequence). CDR3 nucleotide sequence: TGTGCCAGCAGCCAAGTGCTAGCGGGGGGGCGAGGAACTGAGACCCAGTACTTC. It translates to CASSQVLAGGRGTETQYF.

The chain joins TRBV3-1 (or the pseudogene TRBV3-2) to TRBJ1-4; D may be TRBD1 (5 bases). Germline V CDR1 and CDR2: LGHDT, YNNKEL (reference sequence). Trimming took off 1 base at V and 8 bases at J, with 5 bases between the two ends. The CDR3 is 12 residues long. The DNA of the CDR3 is TGTGCCAGCAGCCAAGGGACAGAAAAACTGTTTTTT. The encoded protein is CASSQGTEKLFF.

CDR3 coding DNA: TGTGCCAGCAGCTTAGGGGGGACTAGCGGGGGCACAGATACGCAGTATTTT. The encoded protein is CASSLGGTSGGTDTQYF. The rearrangement joins TRBV7-2 to TRBJ2-3, with TRBD2 identical over 13 bases. The CDR3 runs 17 residues. The ends lost 1 base at V and 1 base at J; junction bases unmatched: 2. Per germline, CDR1 SGHTA and CDR2 FQGNSA.

The rearrangement links TRBV2 to TRBJ2-1; TRBD2 might be the D (6 bases). The germline V gene encodes CDR1 SNHLY and CDR2 FYNNEI. V was cut by 2 bases and J by 1 base, with 9 bases left in between. The CDR3 runs to 15 residues. The CDR3 spells CASSEQAGSYNEQFF. The CDR3 coding sequence is TGTGCCAGCAGTGAACAGGCGGGATCCTACAATGAGCAGTTCTTC.

For the CDR3, the DNA is TGTGCCAGCAGCGCCCAAGGGGGCAGTGGAACTGAAGCTTTCTTT. Protein product: CASSAQGGSGTEAFF. The genes are TRBV7-2 and TRBJ1-1; the match to TRBD1 covers 7 bases. The CDR3 runs to 15 residues. Germline CDR1 and CDR2: SGHTA and FQGNSA. J lost 5 bases, V lost 5 bases, and 11 bases had no gene match.

This chain links TRBV28 with TRBJ1-2, with D tentatively TRBD1 (5 bases). V lost 7 bases and J 6 bases, leaving 27 bases between the germline ends. Germline CDR1 and CDR2: MDHEN and SYDVKM. This CDR3 contains 17 residues. The CDR3, as DNA: TGTGCCAGCACTACCGTAGGACACCCAATTGCCCGACATGGCTACACCTTC. This codes for CASTTVGHPIARHGYTF.

This clone came up once. The chain uses TRBV4-3 and TRBJ1-5; no clear D gene. V dropped 0 bases and J dropped 5 bases, with 5 bases sitting between them. CDR1 is LGHNA, CDR2 YSLEER, per germline. This CDR3 region has 13 residues. CDR3 residues: CASSQDRDQPQHF. The CDR3 DNA sequence: TGCGCCAGCAGCCAAGATCGGGATCAGCCCCAGCATTTT.

V and J are TRBV6-5 and TRBJ2-5, with TRBD1 as a possible D gene (6 bases). The CDR3 length is 14 residues. CDR1 MNHEY and CDR2 SVGAGI come from the germline V gene. The V and J ends lost 5 bases and 5 bases respectively, with 15 bases between them. The CDR3 sequence: CASSPTGLGETQYF. In nucleotides, the CDR3 is TGTGCCAGCAGTCCCACAGGGTTGGGGGAGACCCAGTACTTC.

The J gene is TRBJ1-2, the V gene TRBV3-1 (or the pseudogene TRBV3-2); the match to TRBD1 covers 7 bases. CDR1 and CDR2 (germline): LGHDT, YNNKEL (reference sequence). The V gene end was trimmed by 0 bases and the J gene end by 7 bases; junction bases not matched to a gene: 8. The CDR3 runs to 15 residues. CDR3 nucleotide sequence: TGTGCCAGCAGCCAAGATTCAGGACAGGAACTTGGCTACACCTTC. Protein: CASSQDSGQELGYTF.

This chain uses TRBV11-3 with TRBJ2-7; 7 bases map to TRBD1. The germline CDR1 and CDR2 sequences are SGHNT and YENEEA. CDR3 size: 14 residues. Trimming removed 1 base from V and 1 base from J; junction bases left unmatched: 1. For the CDR3, the DNA is TGTGCCAGCAGCTTAGCGGGACAGTCCTACGAGCAGTACTTC. It encodes CASSLAGQSYEQYF.

The chain carries TRBV7-2 and TRBJ1-4; 9 positions agree with TRBD1. Germline V CDR1 and CDR2: SGHTA, FQGNSA. CDR3 length: 14 amino acids. V shed 5 bases and J 5 bases; nucleotides not matched to a gene: 3. The CDR3 protein is CASSQTGGNEKLFF. In nucleotides, the CDR3 is TGTGCCAGCAGCCAGACAGGGGGGAATGAAAAACTGTTTTTT.